This entry lists 20 T cell receptor beta chains sequenced from one sample in a study of T-cell reconstitution after alpha-beta-depleted transplantation in children. Unique molecular identifiers tagged the TCRbeta library. TCRdb reprocessed the PCR reads with MiXCR, giving one entry per CDR3 protein. Of some 500,000 distinct CDR3 sequences in the sample, around 18% were seen once. The starting material was PBMCs from the stem cell graft donor, obtained from the stem cell graft. Receptors were obtained from a human donor who donated a stem cell graft to a child with acute lymphoblastic leukemia.

The chain combines TRBV18 with TRBJ2-7; D not resolved. The germline gives CDR1 KGHSH, CDR2 LQKENI. With 2 bases removed from V and 4 bases from J, the gap between germline ends came to 21 bases. The CDR3 sequence is 17 residues long. The CDR3 loop reads CASSPIRASRAFYEQYF. DNA of the CDR3: TGTGCCAGCTCACCAATTCGGGCAAGCCGGGCTTTTTACGAGCAGTACTTC. Full variable domain (outside the CDR3, taken from reference TRBV18 and TRBJ2-7): NAGVMQNPRHLVRRRGQEARLRCSPMKGHSHVYWYRQLPEEGLKFMVYLQKENIIDESGMPKERFSAEFPKEGPSILRIQQVVRGDSAAYFCASSPIRASRAFYEQYFGPGTRLTVT.

This clonotype was detected only a few times. The chain uses TRBV7-8 and TRBJ2-3; 7 bases are shared with TRBD2. This CDR3 is 16 amino acids long. Germline CDR1 and CDR2: SGHVS and FQNEAQ. J lost 0 bases, V lost 3 bases, and 6 bases had no gene match. The CDR3 DNA follows: TGTGCCAGCAGCTTGGAATCGGGAGGAAGCACAGATACGCAGTATTTT. The encoded protein is CASSLESGGSTDTQYF.

This clonotype has a handful of counts. The gene calls are TRBV5-1 and TRBJ2-1; 8 bases are shared with TRBD2. The ends lost 2 bases at V and 2 bases at J; junction bases unmatched: 6. Germline V lookup: CDR1 SGHRS, CDR2 YFSETQ. The CDR3 loop spans 16 amino acids. This CDR3 reads CASSLTGTRAYNEQFF. CDR3 nucleotides: TGCGCCAGCAGCTTAACCGGGACTAGGGCCTACAATGAGCAGTTCTTC.

This clonotype has just a few counts. The chain links TRBV5-5 to TRBJ2-1; D not resolved. The CDR3 runs to 15 residues. The V and J ends lost 3 bases and 6 bases respectively, with 16 bases between them. CDR1 and CDR2 from the germline V gene are SGHKS and YYEKEE (reference sequence). CDR3 in amino acids: CASSSGDMWGNEQFF. Written as DNA, the CDR3 is TGTGCCAGCAGCTCGGGTGATATGTGGGGCAATGAGCAGTTCTTC.

A few counts support this clonotype. The genes are TRBV29-1 and TRBJ2-1, with TRBD1 as a possible D gene (6 bases). This CDR3 spans 12 amino acids. V lost 6 bases and J lost 12, with 18 bases in between. Germline lookup yields CDR1 SQVTM and CDR2 ANQGSEA. This chain's CDR3 is CSVISVQTGQFF. In DNA, the CDR3 is TGCAGCGTGATTTCTGTACAGACAGGGCAGTTCTTC.

The chain combines TRBV29-1 with TRBJ1-1; maybe TRBD1 (5 bases). V was clipped by 7 bases and J by 4 bases, with 10 bases between them. Germline V CDR1 and CDR2: SQVTM, ANQGSEA. The CDR3 length is 11 residues. CDR3 coding DNA: TGCAGCGGCGGGACGGTCACTGAAGCTTTCTTT. It translates to CSGGTVTEAFF.

The V gene is TRBV12-3 or TRBV12-4, the J gene TRBJ2-1; D gene uncertain. The CDR3 is 11 amino acids. Trimming removed 5 bases at V and 10 bases at J, with 9 bases between. CDR3 nucleotides: TGTGCCAGCAGTGCCACTGGGGAGCAGTTCTTC. Translating it yields CASSATGEQFF.

This clonotype has only a few counts. This sequence joins TRBV5-1 and TRBJ1-5, with a tentative D call TRBD1 (5 bases). The germline V and J ends were trimmed by 2 bases and 0 bases, with 9 bases remaining between them. Germline CDR1 and CDR2: SGHRS and YFSETQ. The CDR3 contains 15 residues. The chain's CDR3 is CASSFDSNSNQPQHF. In DNA, the CDR3 is TGCGCCAGCAGCTTCGACAGCAATAGCAATCAGCCCCAGCATTTT. Full variable domain (missing parts from reference TRBV5-1 and TRBJ1-5): KAGVTQTPRYLIKTRGQQVTLSCSPISGHRSVSWYQQTPGQGLQFLFEYFSETQRNKGNFPGRFSGRQFSNSRSEMNVSTLELGDSALYLCASSFDSNSNQPQHFGDGTRLSIL.

This clonotype was observed a few times. The chain carries TRBV20-1 and TRBJ2-2; D is uncertain. Looked up from germline, CDR1 is DFQATT and CDR2 is SNEGSKA (reference sequence). The CDR3 spans 13 residues. The V end lost 5 bases, the J end lost 0 bases, and 7 bases lay between the germline ends. This chain's CDR3 is CSASGSNTGELFF. Here the CDR3 DNA reads TGCAGTGCTTCAGGATCGAACACCGGGGAGCTGTTTTTT.

This rearrangement joins TRBV20-1 to TRBJ2-1, with D possibly being TRBD1 (6 bases). Trimming shortened V by 3 bases and J by 1 base, and 13 bases separated the two germline ends. This CDR3 is 15 amino acids long. Germline V CDR1 and CDR2: DFQATT, SNEGSKA (reference sequence). The CDR3 reads CSARLWTVSYNEQFF. The CDR3 DNA reads as TGCAGTGCTAGGTTATGGACAGTGTCCTACAATGAGCAGTTCTTC.

The chain's CDR3 is CSARGASPEAFF. In nucleotides, the CDR3 is TGCAGTGCTAGGGGGGCCTCCCCGGAAGCTTTCTTT. The chain couples TRBV20-1 to TRBJ1-1; TRBD1 is a possible D gene (6 bases). V lost 3 bases, J lost 8 bases, and 13 bases lay in between. The CDR3 spans 12 residues. In germline, CDR1 is DFQATT, CDR2 SNEGSKA (reference sequence).

This rearrangement joins TRBV11-3 to TRBJ2-3; the D call may be TRBD1 or TRBD2 (5 bases each). CDR1 and CDR2 from the germline V gene are SGHNT and YENEEA. V was trimmed by 0 bases and J by 5 bases, leaving 9 bases between them. The CDR3 spans 14 residues. CDR3 in amino acids: CASSLEGTGDTQYF. The CDR3 DNA sequence: TGTGCCAGCAGCTTAGAAGGGACGGGAGATACGCAGTATTTT. Full variable domain (missing parts from reference TRBV11-3 and TRBJ2-3): EAGVVQSPRYKIIEKKQPVAFWCNPISGHNTLYWYLQNLGQGPELLIRYENEEAVDDSQLPKDRFSAERLKGVDSTLKIQPAELGDSAVYLCASSLEGTGDTQYFGPGTRLTVL.

This chain connects TRBV20-1 to TRBJ2-2; no clear D. V was clipped by 3 bases and J by 2 bases, with 7 bases between them. The CDR3 contains 13 residues. Per germline, CDR1 DFQATT and CDR2 SNEGSKA (reference sequence). CDR3 residues: CSARSRNTGELFF. CDR3 nucleotides: TGCAGTGCTAGGTCTAGAAACACCGGGGAGCTGTTTTTT.

This clonotype was seen a handful of times. The chain has TRBV6-2 or TRBV6-3 and TRBJ2-7; D not resolved. The CDR3 is made up of 11 amino acids. Germline assignment: CDR1 MNHEY and CDR2 SVGEGT. The V and J ends lost 8 bases and 2 bases respectively, with 7 bases between them. CDR3 in DNA: TGTGCCAGCGGGCGGACCTACGAGCAGTACTTC. Amino acid sequence: CASGRTYEQYF.

The V and J genes are TRBV12-3 or TRBV12-4 and TRBJ1-1, with D unclear. V was clipped by 2 bases and J by 5 bases, with 12 bases between them. This CDR3 is built from 14 residues. CDR3 DNA sequence: TGTGCCAGCAGTTTAATCCGGGGTCGGACTGAAGCTTTCTTT. Translating it yields CASSLIRGRTEAFF.

This clonotype was detected a few times. V gene TRBV6-2 or TRBV6-3 combines with J gene TRBJ2-7, with 7 bases lining up with TRBD2. Germline V gene lookup returns CDR1 MNHEY and CDR2 SVGEGT. The CDR3 consists of 15 residues. The trim removed 4 bases at V and 0 bases at J, leaving 6 bases unmatched. The CDR3 reads CASSSPRDYSYEQYF. The CDR3 nucleotides are TGTGCCAGCAGTTCGCCCCGGGACTACTCCTACGAGCAGTACTTC.

This clonotype was recorded a few times. This rearrangement joins TRBV5-1 to TRBJ2-2, with 9 nucleotides matching TRBD1. Germline V gene data show CDR1 as SGHRS and CDR2 as YFSETQ. V dropped 2 bases and J dropped 6; count of bases not matched to a gene: 11. This CDR3 contains 17 residues. The CDR3 DNA is TGCGCCAGCAGCTTTACCTCCGGGACAGGGTATCCCGGGGAGCTGTTTTTT. This gives the protein CASSFTSGTGYPGELFF.

The rearrangement uses TRBV4-1 and TRBJ1-5, with a weak D call TRBD1 (6 bases). V was pared by 1 base and J by 6 bases, with 19 bases between. Per the germline V gene, CDR1 is MGHRA and CDR2 is YSYEKL. This CDR3 has 17 residues. CDR3 sequence reads: CASSQVVTGRDSQPQHF. The CDR3 bases are TGCGCCAGCAGCCAAGTGGTAACAGGGCGAGATAGTCAGCCCCAGCATTTT.

V and J are TRBV9 and TRBJ2-5, with D unresolved. This CDR3 region has 14 residues. V gave up 2 bases and J gave up 2 bases, with 10 bases separating them. Germline V CDR1 and CDR2: SGDLS, YYNGEE. This chain's CDR3 is CASSVSPLQETQYF. CDR3 nucleotide sequence: TGTGCCAGCAGCGTTAGCCCCCTACAAGAGACCCAGTACTTC.

The rearrangement links TRBV25-1 to TRBJ1-5; D is undetermined. CDR3 size: 13 residues. V lost 6 bases and J 3 bases, leaving 9 bases between the germline ends. Per the germline V gene, CDR1 is MGHDK and CDR2 is SYGVNS. The CDR3 sequence is CASRISFNQPQHF. DNA for the CDR3: TGTGCCAGCAGGATCAGTTTCAATCAGCCCCAGCATTTT.